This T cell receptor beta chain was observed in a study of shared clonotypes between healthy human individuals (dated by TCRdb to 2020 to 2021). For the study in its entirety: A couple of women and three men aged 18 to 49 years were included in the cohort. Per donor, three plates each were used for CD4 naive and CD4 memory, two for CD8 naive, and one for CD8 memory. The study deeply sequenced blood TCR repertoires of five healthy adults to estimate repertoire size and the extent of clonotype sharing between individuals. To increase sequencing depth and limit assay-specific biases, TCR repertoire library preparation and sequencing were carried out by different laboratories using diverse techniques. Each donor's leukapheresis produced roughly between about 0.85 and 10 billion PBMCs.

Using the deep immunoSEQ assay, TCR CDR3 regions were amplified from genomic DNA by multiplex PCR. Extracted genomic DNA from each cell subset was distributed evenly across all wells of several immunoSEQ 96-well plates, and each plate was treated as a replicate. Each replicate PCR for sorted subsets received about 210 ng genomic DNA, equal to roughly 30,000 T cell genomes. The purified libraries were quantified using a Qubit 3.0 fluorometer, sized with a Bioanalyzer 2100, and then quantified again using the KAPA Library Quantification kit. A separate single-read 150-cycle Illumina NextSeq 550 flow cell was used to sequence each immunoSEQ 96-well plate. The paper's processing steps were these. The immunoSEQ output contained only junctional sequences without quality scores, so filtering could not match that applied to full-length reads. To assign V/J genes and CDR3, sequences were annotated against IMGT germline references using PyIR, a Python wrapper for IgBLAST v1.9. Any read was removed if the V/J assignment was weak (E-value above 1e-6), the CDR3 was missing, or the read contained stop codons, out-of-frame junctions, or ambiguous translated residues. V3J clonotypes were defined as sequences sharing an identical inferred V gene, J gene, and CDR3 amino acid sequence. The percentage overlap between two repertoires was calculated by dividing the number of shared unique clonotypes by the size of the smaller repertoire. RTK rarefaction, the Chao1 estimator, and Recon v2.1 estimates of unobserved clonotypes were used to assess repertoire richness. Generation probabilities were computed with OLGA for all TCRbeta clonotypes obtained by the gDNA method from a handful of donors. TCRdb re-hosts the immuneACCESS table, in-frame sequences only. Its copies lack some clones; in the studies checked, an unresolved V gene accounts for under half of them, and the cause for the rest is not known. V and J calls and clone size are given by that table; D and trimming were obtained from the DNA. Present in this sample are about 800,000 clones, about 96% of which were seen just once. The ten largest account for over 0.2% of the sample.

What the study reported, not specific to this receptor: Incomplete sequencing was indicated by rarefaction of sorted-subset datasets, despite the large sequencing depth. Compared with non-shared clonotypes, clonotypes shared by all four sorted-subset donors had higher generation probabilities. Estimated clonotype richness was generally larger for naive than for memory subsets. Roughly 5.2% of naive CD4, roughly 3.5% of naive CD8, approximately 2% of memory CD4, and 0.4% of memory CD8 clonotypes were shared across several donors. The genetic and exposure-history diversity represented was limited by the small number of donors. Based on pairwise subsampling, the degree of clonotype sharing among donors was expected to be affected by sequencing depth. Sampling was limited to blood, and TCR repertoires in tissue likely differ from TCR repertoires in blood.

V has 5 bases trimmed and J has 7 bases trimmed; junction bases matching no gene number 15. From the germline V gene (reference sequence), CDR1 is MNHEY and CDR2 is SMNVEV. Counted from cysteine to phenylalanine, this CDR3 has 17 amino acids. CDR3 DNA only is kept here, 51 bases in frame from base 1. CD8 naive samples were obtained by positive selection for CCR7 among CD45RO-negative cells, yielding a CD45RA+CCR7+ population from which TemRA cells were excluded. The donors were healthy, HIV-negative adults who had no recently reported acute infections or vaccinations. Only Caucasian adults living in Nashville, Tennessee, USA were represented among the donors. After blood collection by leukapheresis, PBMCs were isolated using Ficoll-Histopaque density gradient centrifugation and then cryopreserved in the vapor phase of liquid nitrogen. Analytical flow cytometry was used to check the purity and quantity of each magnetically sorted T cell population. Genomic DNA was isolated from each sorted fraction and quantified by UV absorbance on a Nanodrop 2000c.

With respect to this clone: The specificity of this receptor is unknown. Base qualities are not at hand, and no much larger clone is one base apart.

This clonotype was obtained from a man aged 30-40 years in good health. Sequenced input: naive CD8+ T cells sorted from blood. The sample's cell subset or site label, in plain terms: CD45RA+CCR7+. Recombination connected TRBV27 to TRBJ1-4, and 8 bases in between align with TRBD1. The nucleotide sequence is TGTGCCAGCAGTCCCCCGCAACACAGGGGGATTGTTGAAAAACTGTTTTTT. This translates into CASSPPQHRGIVEKLFF.